Below are 17 T cell receptor beta chains sequenced from a single sample in a study of vaccination effects on CD4 cells after COVID-19. Repertoires were generated with immunoSEQ multiplex PCR, while TCRdb's copy carries only in-frame clones and drops some. Of fewer than 30,000 clones in the sample, over 60% were seen once. Antigen specificity for these receptors is unknown. Antigen-specific CD4+ T cells were expanded with viral peptide pools in the ViraFEST assay before sequencing. CD4+ T cells were isolated after less than 12 days of culture. People in the vaccine group had not been infected with SARS-CoV-2 before, and their nucleocapsid antibodies were negative. The specimen was CD4+ T cells from PBMCs cultured with HCoV-NL63 spike peptides, collected before COVID-19 vaccination. These receptor sequences come from a human donor who received a COVID-19 vaccine.

The chain couples TRBV11-2 to TRBJ2-5; D is possibly TRBD2 (5 bases). Germline CDR1 and CDR2: SGHAT and FQNNGV. The CDR3 is made up of 14 amino acids. The V end was cut by 1 base, the J end by 5 bases, with 11 bases between. The DNA of the CDR3 is TGTGCCAGCAGCTTAGGTGTGAGAGGGGAGACCCAGTACTTC. It specifies CASSLGVRGETQYF.

The chain links TRBV3-1 (or the pseudogene TRBV3-2) to TRBJ1-5; D unclear. From germline, CDR1 is LGHDT and CDR2 YNNKEL (reference sequence). V was clipped by 1 base and J by 9 bases, with 13 bases between them. This CDR3 has 14 residues. CDR3 protein: CASSQVEGSGPQHF. CDR3 DNA: TGTGCCAGCAGCCAAGTGGAGGGTTCAGGGCCCCAGCATTTT.

The V gene is TRBV7-9, the J gene TRBJ2-3; 11 bases fit TRBD2. The length of the CDR3 is 15 residues. Trimming at V came to 5 bases and at J to 0 bases, leaving 1 base not matched to a gene. Germline values: CDR1 SEHNR, CDR2 FQNEAQ (reference sequence). CDR3 sequence reads: CASSRTSGSTDTQYF. CDR3 DNA: TGTGCCAGCAGCCGGACTAGCGGGAGCACAGATACGCAGTATTTT.

The rearrangement links TRBV5-4 to TRBJ2-5; 8 bases match TRBD2. The germline V gene has CDR1 SGHNT and CDR2 YYREEE (reference sequence). The CDR3 runs to 14 residues. V was clipped by 4 bases and J by 4 bases; unmatched bases: 6. CDR3: CASSTGLELETQYF. As DNA, the CDR3 is TGTGCCAGCAGCACGGGACTAGAGTTAGAGACCCAGTACTTC.

This chain joins TRBV19 and TRBJ1-1, with 8 bases that match TRBD1. CDR1 LNHDA and CDR2 SQIVND come from the germline V gene (reference sequence). The CDR3 totals 14 residues. The ends lost 2 bases at V and 4 bases at J; junction bases unmatched: 3. CDR3 DNA sequence: TGTGCCAGTAGTATACAGGGGGCGCCCACTGAAGCTTTCTTT. Encoded protein: CASSIQGAPTEAFF.

V and J are TRBV5-4 and TRBJ1-5; D is ambiguous. There are 13 residues in the CDR3. V gave up 2 bases and J gave up 5 bases, with 8 bases separating them. The germline V gene has CDR1 SGHNT and CDR2 YYREEE (reference sequence). CDR3 sequence reads: CASSLGLDQPQHF. The CDR3 nucleotides are TGTGCCAGCAGCTTAGGACTGGATCAGCCCCAGCATTTT.

This clone has just a few counts. J is TRBJ1-5 and V is TRBV27; 7 bases are shared with TRBD1. Germline trimming cut 7 bases from V and 6 bases from J; bases unmatched to any gene: 9. CDR3 size: 14 residues. Germline loops: CDR1 MNHEY, CDR2 SMNVEV (reference sequence). The CDR3 DNA reads as TGTGCCAGCACCTTGAGACAGGGATTTCAGCCCCAGCATTTT. Amino acids: CASTLRQGFQPQHF.

V usage is TRBV7-9 and J usage is TRBJ2-7; 9 positions match TRBD1. The CDR3 is 19 residues long. Trimming took 7 bases from V and 5 from J; bases not matched to a gene: 24. Germline lookup yields CDR1 SEHNR and CDR2 FQNEAQ (reference sequence). CDR3 sequence: CASNRLAGFMGQGNDEQYF. The CDR3 DNA reads TGTGCCAGCAACCGCCTAGCCGGATTCATGGGACAGGGTAACGACGAGCAGTACTTC.

The chain joins TRBV27 to TRBJ2-7; a possible D gene is TRBD2 (6 bases). The CDR3 is made up of 13 amino acids. Trimming took 5 bases from V and 2 from J, leaving 10 bases between them. Germline V gene sequence: CDR1 MNHEY, CDR2 SMNVEV (reference sequence). CDR3 protein: CASSKEGPYEQYF. The CDR3 DNA sequence: TGTGCCAGCAGTAAGGAGGGGCCCTACGAGCAGTACTTC.

This chain connects TRBV27 to TRBJ1-6, with 10 positions matching TRBD1. The V segment lost 5 bases and the J segment 10 bases; nucleotides outside the gene matches: 8. CDR3 length: 15 amino acids. CDR1 is MNHEY and CDR2 is SMNVEV in the germline V gene (reference sequence). CDR3 in amino acids: CASSPLGTGVSPLHF. CDR3 coding DNA: TGTGCCAGCAGTCCTCTGGGGACAGGGGTCTCACCCCTCCACTTT.

The CDR3 region has the DNA TGTGCCAGTACCACCCGTGGAAGGGGCTCCTACAATGAGCAGTTCTTC. As protein: CASTTRGRGSYNEQFF. This chain links TRBV19 with TRBJ2-1; possible D gene TRBD1, 5 bases. Trimming took off 7 bases at V and 0 bases at J, with 16 bases between the two ends. The CDR3 length is 16 residues. Germline loops: CDR1 LNHDA, CDR2 SQIVND (reference sequence). The full variable domain, completed using reference TRBV19 and TRBJ2-1, is DGGITQSPKYLFRKEGQNVTLSCEQNLNHDAMYWYRQDPGQGLRLIYYSQIVNDFQKGDIAEGYSVSREKKESFPLTVTSAQKNPTAFYLCASTTRGRGSYNEQFFGPGTRLTVL.

The V call is TRBV10-1, the J call TRBJ1-3; D perhaps matches TRBD1 (6 bases). The germline gives CDR1 WNHNN, CDR2 SYGVQD (reference sequence). Between the trimmed V and J ends, which lost 4 bases and 2 bases, there was a span of 12 bases. The CDR3 is 15 residues long. The CDR3 region is CASSAPTGAGNTIYF. DNA of the CDR3: TGCGCCAGCAGTGCCCCGACAGGAGCTGGAAACACCATATATTTT.

This chain uses TRBV11-2 with TRBJ2-3; 8 bases map to TRBD2. V trimming: 6 bases; J trimming: 6 bases; junction bases outside the gene matches: 14. The CDR3 has 16 residues. Germline V gene data show CDR1 as SGHAT and CDR2 as FQNNGV. CDR3 DNA sequence: TGTGCCAGCAGATCGGGGGTAGCGGGGCTTGGCGATACGCAGTATTTT. This codes for CASRSGVAGLGDTQYF.

The chain joins TRBV27 to TRBJ2-3; a weak D match, TRBD2 (5 bases). The V and J ends lost 5 bases and 4 bases respectively, with 13 bases between them. The CDR3 runs to 14 residues. The germline gives CDR1 MNHEY, CDR2 SMNVEV (reference sequence). This CDR3 is CASSPRIGADTQYF. In DNA, the CDR3 is TGTGCCAGCAGTCCCAGGATCGGGGCAGATACGCAGTATTTT.

The gene calls are TRBV19 and TRBJ1-2; the D gene is possibly TRBD1 (6 bases). V gave up 10 bases and J gave up 2 bases, with 26 bases separating them. The CDR3 runs to 17 residues. The germline V gene encodes CDR1 LNHDA and CDR2 SQIVND (reference sequence). CDR3 amino acids: CATLRESRDNLNYGYTF. The CDR3 DNA follows: TGTGCCACTTTACGGGAATCCAGGGACAACCTAAACTATGGCTACACCTTC.

This chain uses TRBV6-5 with TRBJ2-7, with no clear D. Germline V gives CDR1 MNHEY, CDR2 SVGAGI. This CDR3 region has 15 residues. Trimming stripped 7 bases from V and 0 bases from J, with 16 bases between. The DNA for the CDR3 is TGTGCCAGCACCCCCCTCGTGGGAAGCTCCTACGAGCAGTACTTC. It is translated as CASTPLVGSSYEQYF.

V and J are TRBV3-1 (or the pseudogene TRBV3-2) and TRBJ1-3; unclear D gene. The CDR3 has 13 residues. Germline values: CDR1 LGHDT, CDR2 YNNKEL (reference sequence). Trimming removed 4 bases at V and 1 base at J, with 5 bases between. This CDR3 is CASSRGSGNTIYF. Written as DNA, the CDR3 is TGTGCCAGCAGCCGGGGTTCTGGAAACACCATATATTTT.